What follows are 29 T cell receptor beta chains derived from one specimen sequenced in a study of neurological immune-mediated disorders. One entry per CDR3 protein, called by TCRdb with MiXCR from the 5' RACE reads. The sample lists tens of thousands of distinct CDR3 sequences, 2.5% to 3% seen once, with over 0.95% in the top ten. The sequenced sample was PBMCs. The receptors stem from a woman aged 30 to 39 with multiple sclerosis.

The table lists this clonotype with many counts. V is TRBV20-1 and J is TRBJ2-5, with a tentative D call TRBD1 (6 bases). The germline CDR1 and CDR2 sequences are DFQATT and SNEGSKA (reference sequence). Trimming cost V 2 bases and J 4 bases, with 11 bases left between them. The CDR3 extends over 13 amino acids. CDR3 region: CSARRQAVETQYF. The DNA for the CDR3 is TGCAGTGCTAGACGACAGGCAGTAGAGACCCAGTACTTC.

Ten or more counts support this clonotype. CDR3 sequence (DNA): TGTGCCATAAGGGGAGCGGGGAGATTCGAGCAGTACTTC. It codes for CAIRGAGRFEQYF. The V gene is TRBV28, the J gene TRBJ2-7, with 7 bases lining up with TRBD2. This CDR3 contains 13 residues. The J segment lost 6 bases and the V segment lost 10 bases, leaving 12 bases of the junction unmatched. Looked up from germline, CDR1 is MDHEN and CDR2 is SYDVKM.

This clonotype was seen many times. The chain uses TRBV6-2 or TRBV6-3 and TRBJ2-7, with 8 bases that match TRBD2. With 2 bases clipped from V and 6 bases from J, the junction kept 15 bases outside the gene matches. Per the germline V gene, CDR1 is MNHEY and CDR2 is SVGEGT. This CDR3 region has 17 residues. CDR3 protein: CASSYGSDQREFVEQYF. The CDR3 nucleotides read TGTGCCAGCAGTTACGGGAGTGATCAGCGGGAGTTTGTCGAGCAGTACTTC.

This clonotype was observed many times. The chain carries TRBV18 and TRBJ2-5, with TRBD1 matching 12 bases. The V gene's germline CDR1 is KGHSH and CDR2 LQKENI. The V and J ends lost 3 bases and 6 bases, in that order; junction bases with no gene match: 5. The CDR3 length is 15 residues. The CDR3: CASSPGQGAGKTQYF. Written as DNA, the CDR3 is TGTGCCAGCTCACCGGGACAGGGGGCCGGAAAGACCCAGTACTTC.

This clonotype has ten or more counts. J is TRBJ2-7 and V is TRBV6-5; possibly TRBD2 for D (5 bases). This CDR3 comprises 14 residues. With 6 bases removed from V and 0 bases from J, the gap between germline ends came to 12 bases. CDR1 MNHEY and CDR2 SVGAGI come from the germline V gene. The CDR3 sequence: CASRQDGVSYEQYF. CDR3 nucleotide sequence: TGTGCCAGCAGGCAAGACGGGGTCTCCTACGAGCAGTACTTC.

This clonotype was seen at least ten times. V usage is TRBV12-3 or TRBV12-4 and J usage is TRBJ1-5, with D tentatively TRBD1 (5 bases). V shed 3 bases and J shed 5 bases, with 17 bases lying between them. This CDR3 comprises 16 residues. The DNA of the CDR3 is TGTGCCAGCAGTTTTGCGGGGCAAGGGATCCATCAGCCCCAGCATTTT. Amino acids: CASSFAGQGIHQPQHF.

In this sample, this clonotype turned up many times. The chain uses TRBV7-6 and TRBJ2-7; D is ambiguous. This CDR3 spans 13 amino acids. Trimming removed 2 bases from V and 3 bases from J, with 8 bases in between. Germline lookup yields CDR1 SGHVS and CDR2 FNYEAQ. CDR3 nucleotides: TGTGCCAGCAGCTTATCGAGTGACTACGAGCAGTACTTC. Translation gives CASSLSSDYEQYF. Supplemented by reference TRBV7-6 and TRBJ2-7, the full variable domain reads GAGVSQSPRYKVTKRGQDVALRCDPISGHVSLYWYRQALGQGPEFLTYFNYEAQQDKSGLPNDRFSAERPEGSISTLTIQRTEQRDSAMYRCASSLSSDYEQYFGPGTRLTVT.

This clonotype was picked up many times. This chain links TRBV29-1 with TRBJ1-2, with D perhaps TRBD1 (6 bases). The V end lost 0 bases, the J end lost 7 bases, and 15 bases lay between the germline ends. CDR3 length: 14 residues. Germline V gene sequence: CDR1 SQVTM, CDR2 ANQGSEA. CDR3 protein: CSVEDSGVKSGYTF. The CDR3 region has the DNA TGCAGCGTTGAAGATTCAGGGGTGAAGAGTGGCTACACCTTC.

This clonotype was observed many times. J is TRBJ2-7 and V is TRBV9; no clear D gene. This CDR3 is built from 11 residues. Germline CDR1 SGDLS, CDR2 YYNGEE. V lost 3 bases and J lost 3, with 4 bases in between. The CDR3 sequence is CASSAGYEQYF. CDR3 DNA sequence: TGTGCCAGCAGCGCCGGCTACGAGCAGTACTTC. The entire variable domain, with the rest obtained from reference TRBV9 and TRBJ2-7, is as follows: DSGVTQTPKHLITATGQRVTLRCSPRSGDLSVYWYQQSLDQGLQFLIQYYNGEERAKGNILERFSAQQFPDLHSELNLSSLELGDSALYFCASSAGYEQYFGPGTRLTVT.

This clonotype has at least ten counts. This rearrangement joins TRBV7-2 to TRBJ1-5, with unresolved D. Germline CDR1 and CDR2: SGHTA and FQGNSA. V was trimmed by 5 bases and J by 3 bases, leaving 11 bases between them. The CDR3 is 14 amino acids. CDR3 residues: CASSQGLYNQPQHF. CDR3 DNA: TGTGCCAGCAGCCAAGGACTGTACAATCAGCCCCAGCATTTT.

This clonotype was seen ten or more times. The CDR3, as DNA: TGCAGTGCTAGAGACCAAACGGAGTGGGCAGATACGCAGTATTTT. The encoded protein is CSARDQTEWADTQYF. The chain combines TRBV20-1 with TRBJ2-3; D ambiguous. V was clipped by 0 bases and J by 4 bases, with 14 bases between them. Per germline, CDR1 DFQATT and CDR2 SNEGSKA (reference sequence). The CDR3 runs to 15 residues.

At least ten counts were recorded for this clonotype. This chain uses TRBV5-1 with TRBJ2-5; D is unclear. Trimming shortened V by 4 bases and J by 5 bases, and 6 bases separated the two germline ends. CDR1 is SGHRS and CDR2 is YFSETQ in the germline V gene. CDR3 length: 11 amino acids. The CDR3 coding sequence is TGCGCCAGCAGCCACTTGGAGACCCAGTACTTC. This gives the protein CASSHLETQYF.

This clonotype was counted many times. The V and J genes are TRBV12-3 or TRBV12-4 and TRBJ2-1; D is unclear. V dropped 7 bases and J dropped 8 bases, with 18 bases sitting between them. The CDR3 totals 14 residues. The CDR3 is CASTVSDISYEQFF. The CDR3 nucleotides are TGTGCCAGCACCGTTTCCGACATATCCTATGAGCAGTTCTTC.

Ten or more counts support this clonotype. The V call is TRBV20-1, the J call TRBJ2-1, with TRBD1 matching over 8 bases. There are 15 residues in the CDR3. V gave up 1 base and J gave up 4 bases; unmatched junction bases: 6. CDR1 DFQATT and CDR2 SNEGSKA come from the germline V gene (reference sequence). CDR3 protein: CSARAQRDRYNEQFF. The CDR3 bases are TGCAGTGCTAGAGCTCAACGGGACAGGTACAATGAGCAGTTCTTC.

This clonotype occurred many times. In DNA, the CDR3 is TGCAGCGTTGGCGGGACTAGCTCCACCTACAATGAGCAGTTCTTC. Its translation is CSVGGTSSTYNEQFF. The chain has TRBV29-1 and TRBJ2-1; 9 positions match TRBD2. The CDR3 consists of 15 residues. Trimming removed 4 bases from V and 2 bases from J; junction bases left unmatched: 6. Germline values: CDR1 SQVTM, CDR2 ANQGSEA.

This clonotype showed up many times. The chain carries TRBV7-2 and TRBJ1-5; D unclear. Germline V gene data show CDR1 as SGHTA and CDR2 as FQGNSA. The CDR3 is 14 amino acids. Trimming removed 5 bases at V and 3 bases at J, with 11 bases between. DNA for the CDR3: TGTGCCAGCAGCCCAAGCCTAGCCAATCAGCCCCAGCATTTT. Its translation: CASSPSLANQPQHF. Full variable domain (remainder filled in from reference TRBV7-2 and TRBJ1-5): GAGVSQSPSNKVTEKGKDVELRCDPISGHTALYWYRQSLGQGLEFLIYFQGNSAPDKSGLPSDRFSAERTGGSVSTLTIQRTQQEDSAVYLCASSPSLANQPQHFGDGTRLSIL.

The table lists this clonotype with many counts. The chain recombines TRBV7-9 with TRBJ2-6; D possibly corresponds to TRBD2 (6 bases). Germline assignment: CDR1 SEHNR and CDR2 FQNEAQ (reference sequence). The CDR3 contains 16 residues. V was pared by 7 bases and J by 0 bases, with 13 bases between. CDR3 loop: CASNSRDSSGANVLTF. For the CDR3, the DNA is TGTGCCAGCAACTCCCGGGACTCCTCTGGGGCCAACGTCCTGACTTTC.

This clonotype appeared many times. Here the CDR3 DNA reads TGCAGTGCTAGCCGACTGGCCTACGAGCAGTACTTC. Its translation: CSASRLAYEQYF. V usage is TRBV20-1 and J usage is TRBJ2-7; D is undetermined. Germline V CDR1 and CDR2: DFQATT, SNEGSKA (reference sequence). The CDR3 is 12 residues long. V dropped 3 bases and J dropped 2 bases, with 8 bases sitting between them.

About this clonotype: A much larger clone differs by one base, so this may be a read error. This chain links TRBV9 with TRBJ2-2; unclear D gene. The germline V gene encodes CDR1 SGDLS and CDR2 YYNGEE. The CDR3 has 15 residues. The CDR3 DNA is TGTGTCAGCAGCCCACGGGCCGGGAACACCGGGGAGCTGTTTTTT. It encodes CVSSPRAGNTGELFF.

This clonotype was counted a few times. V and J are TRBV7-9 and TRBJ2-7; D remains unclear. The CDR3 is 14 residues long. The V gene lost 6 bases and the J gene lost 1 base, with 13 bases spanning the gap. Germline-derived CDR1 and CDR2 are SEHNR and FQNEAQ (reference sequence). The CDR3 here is CASSLSMVSYEQYF. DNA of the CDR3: TGTGCCAGCAGTTTAAGCATGGTATCCTACGAGCAGTACTTC.

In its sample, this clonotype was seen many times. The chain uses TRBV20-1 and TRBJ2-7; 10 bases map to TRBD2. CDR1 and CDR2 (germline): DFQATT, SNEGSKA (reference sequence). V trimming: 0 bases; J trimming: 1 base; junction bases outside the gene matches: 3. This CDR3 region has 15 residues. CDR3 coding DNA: TGCAGTGCTAGAGACCCAGCGGGAGGGTCCTACGAGCAGTACTTC. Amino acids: CSARDPAGGSYEQYF.

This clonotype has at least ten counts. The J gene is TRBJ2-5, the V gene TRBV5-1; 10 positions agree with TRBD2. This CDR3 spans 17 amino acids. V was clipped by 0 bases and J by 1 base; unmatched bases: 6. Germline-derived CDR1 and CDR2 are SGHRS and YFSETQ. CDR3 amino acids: CASSLGPSGRTQETQYF. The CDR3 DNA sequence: TGCGCCAGCAGCTTGGGACCTAGCGGGAGAACCCAAGAGACCCAGTACTTC.

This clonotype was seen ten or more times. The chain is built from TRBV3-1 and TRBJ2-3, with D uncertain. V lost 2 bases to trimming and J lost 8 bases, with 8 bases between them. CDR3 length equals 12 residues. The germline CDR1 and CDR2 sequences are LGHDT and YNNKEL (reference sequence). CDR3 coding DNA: TGTGCCAGCAGCCAACTTGACGGTACGCAGTATTTT. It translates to CASSQLDGTQYF.

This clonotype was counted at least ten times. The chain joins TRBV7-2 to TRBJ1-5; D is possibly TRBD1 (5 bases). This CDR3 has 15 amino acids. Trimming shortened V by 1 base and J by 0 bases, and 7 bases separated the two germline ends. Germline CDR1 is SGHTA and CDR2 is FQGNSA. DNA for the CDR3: TGTGCCAGCAGCTTAGGGGGGAATAGCAATCAGCCCCAGCATTTT. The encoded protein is CASSLGGNSNQPQHF.

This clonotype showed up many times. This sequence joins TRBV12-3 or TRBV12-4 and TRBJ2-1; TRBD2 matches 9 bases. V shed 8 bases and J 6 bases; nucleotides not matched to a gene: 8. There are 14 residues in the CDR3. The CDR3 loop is CASVETSGTNEQFF. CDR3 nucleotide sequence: TGTGCCAGCGTGGAGACTAGCGGTACCAATGAGCAGTTCTTC.

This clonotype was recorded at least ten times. The CDR3 region is CASRQRNQETQYF. The CDR3 DNA reads as TGTGCCAGCAGACAGCGGAACCAAGAGACCCAGTACTTC. The gene calls are TRBV28 and TRBJ2-5, with a weak D call TRBD2 (5 bases). This CDR3 is 13 amino acids long. Trimming removed 6 bases from V and 0 bases from J, with 8 bases in between. The germline gives CDR1 MDHEN, CDR2 SYDVKM.

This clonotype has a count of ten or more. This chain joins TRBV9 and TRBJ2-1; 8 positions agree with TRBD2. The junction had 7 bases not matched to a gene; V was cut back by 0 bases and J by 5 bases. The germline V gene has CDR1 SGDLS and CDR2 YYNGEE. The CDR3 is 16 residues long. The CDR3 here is CASSVAGTSGDNEQFF. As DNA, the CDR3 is TGTGCCAGCAGCGTAGCAGGAACTAGCGGTGACAATGAGCAGTTCTTC.

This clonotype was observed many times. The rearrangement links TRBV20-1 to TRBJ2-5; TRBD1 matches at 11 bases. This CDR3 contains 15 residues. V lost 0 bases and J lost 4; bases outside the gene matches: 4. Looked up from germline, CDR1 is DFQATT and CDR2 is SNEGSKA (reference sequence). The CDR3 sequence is CSARDRDRGGETQYF. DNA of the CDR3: TGCAGTGCTAGAGACCGGGACAGGGGGGGAGAGACCCAGTACTTC.

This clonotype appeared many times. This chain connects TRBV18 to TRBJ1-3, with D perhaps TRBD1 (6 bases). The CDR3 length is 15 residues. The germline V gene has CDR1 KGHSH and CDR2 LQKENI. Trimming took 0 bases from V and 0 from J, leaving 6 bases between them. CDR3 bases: TGTGCCAGCTCACCACCGGGGGCCTCTGGAAACACCATATATTTT. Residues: CASSPPGASGNTIYF.